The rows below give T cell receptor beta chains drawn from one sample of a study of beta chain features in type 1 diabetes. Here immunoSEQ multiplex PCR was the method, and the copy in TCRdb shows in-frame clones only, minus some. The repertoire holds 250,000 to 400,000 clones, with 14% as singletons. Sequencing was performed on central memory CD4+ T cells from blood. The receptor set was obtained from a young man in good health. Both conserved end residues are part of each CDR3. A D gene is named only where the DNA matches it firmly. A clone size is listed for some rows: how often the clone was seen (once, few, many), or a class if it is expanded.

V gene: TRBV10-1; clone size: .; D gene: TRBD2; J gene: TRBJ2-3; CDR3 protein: CASSDSASGGQDTQYF; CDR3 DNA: TGCGCCAGCAGTGACTCGGCTAGCGGGGGACAAGATACGCAGTATTTT
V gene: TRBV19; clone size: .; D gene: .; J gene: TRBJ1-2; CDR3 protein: CASSSSLGYGYTF; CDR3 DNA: TGTGCCAGTAGTAGCTCCCTCGGTTACGGCTACACCTTC
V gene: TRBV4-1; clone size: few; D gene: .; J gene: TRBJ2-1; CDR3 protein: CASSPQGGLNEQFF; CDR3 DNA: TGCGCCAGCAGCCCCCAGGGAGGACTCAATGAGCAGTTCTTC
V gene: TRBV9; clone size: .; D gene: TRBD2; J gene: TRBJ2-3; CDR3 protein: CASSVAPERGGIDTQYF; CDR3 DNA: TGTGCCAGCAGCGTAGCACCGGAGCGGGGGGGCATAGATACGCAGTATTTT
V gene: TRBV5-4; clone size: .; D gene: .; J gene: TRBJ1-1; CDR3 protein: CASSLRVDTEAFF; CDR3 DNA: TGTGCCAGCAGCTTAAGGGTAGACACTGAAGCTTTCTTT
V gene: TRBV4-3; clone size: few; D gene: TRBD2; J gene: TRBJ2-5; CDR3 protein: CASSQDAGRLAGGQETQYF; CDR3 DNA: TGCGCCAGCAGCCAAGATGCAGGTAGACTAGCGGGGGGCCAAGAGACCCAGTACTTC
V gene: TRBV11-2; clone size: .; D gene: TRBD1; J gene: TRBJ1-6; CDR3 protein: CASSLGGQGNSPLHF; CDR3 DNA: TGTGCCAGCAGCTTGGGGGGACAGGGAAATTCACCCCTCCACTTT
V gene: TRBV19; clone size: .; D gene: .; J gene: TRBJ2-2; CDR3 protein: CASSGGPNTGELFF; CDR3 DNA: TGTGCCAGTAGTGGGGGCCCGAACACCGGGGAGCTGTTTTTT
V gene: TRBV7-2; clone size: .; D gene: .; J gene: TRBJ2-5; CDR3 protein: CASSLDLGALVYF; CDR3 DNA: TGTGCCAGCAGCTTAGACCTTGGGGCACTCGTGTACTTC
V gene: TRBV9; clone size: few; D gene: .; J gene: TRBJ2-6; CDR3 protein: CASGTPGANVLTF; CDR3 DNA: TGTGCCAGCGGGACTCCTGGGGCCAACGTCCTGACTTTC
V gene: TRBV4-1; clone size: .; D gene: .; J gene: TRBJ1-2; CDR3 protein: CASSQGPDGYTF; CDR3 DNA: TGCGCCAGCAGCCAAGGTCCTGATGGCTACACCTTC
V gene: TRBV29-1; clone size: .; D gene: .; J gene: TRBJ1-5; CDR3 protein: CSVLLDRSGPQHF; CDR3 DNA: TGCAGCGTTTTATTGGACAGATCCGGGCCCCAGCATTTT
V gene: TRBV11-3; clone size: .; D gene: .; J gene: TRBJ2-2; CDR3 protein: CASSFSARNTGELFF; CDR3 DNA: TGTGCCAGCAGCTTCTCCGCCAGGAACACCGGGGAGCTGTTTTTT
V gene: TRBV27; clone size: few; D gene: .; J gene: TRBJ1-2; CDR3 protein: CASRAQSNYGYTF; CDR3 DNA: TGTGCCAGCAGGGCCCAATCTAACTATGGCTACACCTTC
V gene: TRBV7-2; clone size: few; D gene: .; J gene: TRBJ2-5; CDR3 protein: CASSSDLRETQYF; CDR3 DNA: TGTGCCAGCAGCTCAGATTTGAGAGAGACCCAGTACTTC
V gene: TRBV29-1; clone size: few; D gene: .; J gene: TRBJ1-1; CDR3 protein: CSVIPLRARKQAFF; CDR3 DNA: TGCAGCGTTATACCCCTCCGGGCCCGCAAACAAGCTTTCTTT
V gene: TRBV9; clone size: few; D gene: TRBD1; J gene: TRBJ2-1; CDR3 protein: CASSGVTGGASYNEQFF; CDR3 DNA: TGTGCCAGCAGCGGAGTAACAGGGGGCGCCTCCTACAATGAGCAGTTCTTC
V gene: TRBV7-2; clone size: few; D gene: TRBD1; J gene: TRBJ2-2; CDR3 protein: CASTLIGTVELFF; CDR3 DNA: TGTGCCAGCACCTTGATCGGGACAGTGGAGCTGTTTTTT
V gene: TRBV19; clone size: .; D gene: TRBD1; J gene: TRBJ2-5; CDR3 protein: CASSPPPGQGSTETQYF; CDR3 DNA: TGTGCCAGTAGTCCCCCCCCGGGACAGGGCTCTACGGAGACCCAGTACTTC
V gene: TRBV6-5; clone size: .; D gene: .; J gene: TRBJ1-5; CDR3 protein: CASSRAGGTNQPQHF; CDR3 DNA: TGTGCCAGCAGTAGGGCGGGTGGCACCAATCAGCCCCAGCATTTT
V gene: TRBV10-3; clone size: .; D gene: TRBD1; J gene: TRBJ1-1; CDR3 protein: CATSQGGYTEAFF; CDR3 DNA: TGTGCCACCTCACAGGGGGGATATACTGAAGCTTTCTTT
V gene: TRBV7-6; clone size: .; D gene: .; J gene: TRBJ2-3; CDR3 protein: CASSLVEGLRTDTQYF; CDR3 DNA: TGTGCCAGCAGCTTAGTAGAGGGCCTCCGCACAGATACGCAGTATTTT
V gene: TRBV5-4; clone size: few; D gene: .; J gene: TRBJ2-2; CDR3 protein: CASSLGGMNTGELFF; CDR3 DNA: TGTGCCAGCAGCTTGGGCGGGATGAACACCGGGGAGCTGTTTTTT
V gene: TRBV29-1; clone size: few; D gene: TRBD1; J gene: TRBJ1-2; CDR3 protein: CSVEEFMDRGLLWYYGYTF; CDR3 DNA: TGCAGCGTTGAAGAGTTTATGGACAGGGGTCTGTTATGGTACTATGGCTACACCTTC
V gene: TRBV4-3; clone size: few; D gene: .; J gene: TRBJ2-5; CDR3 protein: CASSQDLSSAYGGTQYF; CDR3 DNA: TGCGCCAGCAGCCAAGATTTATCGTCGGCCTATGGAGGGACCCAGTACTTC
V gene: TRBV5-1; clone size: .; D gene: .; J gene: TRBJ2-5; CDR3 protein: CASSGGRETQYF; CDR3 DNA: TGCGCCAGCAGCGGGGGGCGAGAGACCCAGTACTTC
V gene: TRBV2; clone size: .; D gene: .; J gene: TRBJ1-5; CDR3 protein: CASSEGHSNQPQHF; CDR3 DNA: TGTGCCAGCAGTGAAGGACACAGCAATCAGCCCCAGCATTTT
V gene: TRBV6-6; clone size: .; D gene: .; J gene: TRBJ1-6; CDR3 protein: CASSSHGNNNSPLHF; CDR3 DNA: TGTGCCAGCAGTTCTCACGGGAATAATAATTCACCCCTCCACTTT
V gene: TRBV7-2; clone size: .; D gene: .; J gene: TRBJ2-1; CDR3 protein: CASSGSGTWKISYNEQFF; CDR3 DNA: TGTGCCAGCAGCGGGTCCGGGACTTGGAAGATCTCCTACAATGAGCAGTTCTTC
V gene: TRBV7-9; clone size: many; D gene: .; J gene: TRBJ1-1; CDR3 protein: CASSRWGAEAFF; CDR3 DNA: TGTGCCAGCAGCCGGTGGGGAGCTGAAGCTTTCTTT
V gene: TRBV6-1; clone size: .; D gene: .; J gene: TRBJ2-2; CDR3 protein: CASRSTPSGELFF; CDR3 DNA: TGTGCCAGCAGATCCACTCCCTCGGGGGAGCTGTTTTTT
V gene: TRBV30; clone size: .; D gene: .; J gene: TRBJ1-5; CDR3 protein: CAWGDSNQPQHF; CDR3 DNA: TGTGCCTGGGGAGATAGCAATCAGCCCCAGCATTTT
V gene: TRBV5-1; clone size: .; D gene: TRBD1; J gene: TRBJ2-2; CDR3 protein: CASSQDRGQLGGELFF; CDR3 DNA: TGCGCCAGCAGCCAAGACAGGGGGCAGTTAGGCGGGGAGCTGTTTTTT
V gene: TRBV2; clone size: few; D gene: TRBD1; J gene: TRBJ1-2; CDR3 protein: CASRVRTGGGGYTF; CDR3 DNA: TGTGCCAGCCGAGTGAGGACAGGGGGAGGTGGCTACACCTTC
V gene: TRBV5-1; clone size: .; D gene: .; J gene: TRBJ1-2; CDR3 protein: CASSPGQSYGYTF; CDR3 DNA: TGCGCCAGCAGCCCCGGACAGTCCTATGGCTACACCTTC
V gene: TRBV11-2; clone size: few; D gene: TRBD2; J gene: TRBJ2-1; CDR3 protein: CASSLRLAGVPSSYNEQFF; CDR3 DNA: TGTGCCAGCAGTCTCAGACTAGCGGGAGTCCCGAGCTCCTACAATGAGCAGTTCTTC
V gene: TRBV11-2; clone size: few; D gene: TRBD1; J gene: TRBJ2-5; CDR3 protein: CASSGGQGPFQETQYF; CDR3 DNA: TGTGCCAGCAGCGGAGGACAGGGGCCCTTCCAAGAGACCCAGTACTTC
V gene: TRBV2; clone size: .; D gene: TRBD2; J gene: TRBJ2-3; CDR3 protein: CASSVRASGRTDTQYF; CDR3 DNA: TGTGCCAGCAGTGTTAGGGCTAGCGGGAGAACAGATACGCAGTATTTT
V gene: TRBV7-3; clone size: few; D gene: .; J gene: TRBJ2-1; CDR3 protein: CASSFRGGDEQFF; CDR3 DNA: TGTGCCAGCAGCTTCCGAGGGGGGGATGAGCAGTTCTTC
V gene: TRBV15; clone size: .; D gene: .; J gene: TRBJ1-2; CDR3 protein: CATSKDRNYGYTF; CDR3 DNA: TGTGCCACCAGCAAGGACCGTAACTATGGCTACACCTTC
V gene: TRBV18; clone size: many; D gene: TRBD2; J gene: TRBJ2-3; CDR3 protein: CASSPVAGSDTQYF; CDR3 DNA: TGTGCCAGCTCACCAGTAGCGGGCTCAGATACGCAGTATTTT
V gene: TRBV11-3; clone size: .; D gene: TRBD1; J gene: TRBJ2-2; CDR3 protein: CASSPAGQANTGELFF; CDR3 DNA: TGTGCCAGCAGCCCTGCTGGACAGGCAAACACCGGGGAGCTGTTTTTT
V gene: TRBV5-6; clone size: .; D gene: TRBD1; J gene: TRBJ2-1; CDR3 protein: CASSHRDRHEQFF; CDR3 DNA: TGTGCCAGCAGCCACCGGGACAGGCATGAGCAGTTCTTC
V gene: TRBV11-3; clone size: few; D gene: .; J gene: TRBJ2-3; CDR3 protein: CASSNSADTQYF; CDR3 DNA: TGTGCCAGCAGCAATAGCGCAGATACGCAGTATTTT
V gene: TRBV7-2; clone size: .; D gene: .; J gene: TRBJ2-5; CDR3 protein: CASSPNQETQYF; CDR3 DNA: TGTGCCAGCAGCCCAAACCAAGAGACCCAGTACTTC
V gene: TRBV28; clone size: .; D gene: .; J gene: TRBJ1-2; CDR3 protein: CASSPGGSTNYGYTF; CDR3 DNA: TGTGCCAGCAGCCCCGGAGGGAGCACCAACTATGGCTACACCTTC
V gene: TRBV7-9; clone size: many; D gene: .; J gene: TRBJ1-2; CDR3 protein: CASSPTGYNYGYTF; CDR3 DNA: TGTGCCAGCAGCCCAACAGGGTACAACTATGGCTACACCTTC
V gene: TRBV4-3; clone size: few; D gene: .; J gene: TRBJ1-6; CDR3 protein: CASSQEVAFGTPLHF; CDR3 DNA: TGCGCCAGCAGCCAAGAGGTCGCTTTTGGTACACCCCTCCACTTT
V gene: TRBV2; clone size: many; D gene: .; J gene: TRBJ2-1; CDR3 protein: CASRMDSNEQFF; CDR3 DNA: TGTGCCAGCAGGATGGACAGCAATGAGCAGTTCTTC
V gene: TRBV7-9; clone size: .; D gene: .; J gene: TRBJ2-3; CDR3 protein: CASSSSISTDTQYF; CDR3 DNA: TGTGCCAGCAGCTCCAGTATTTCCACAGATACGCAGTATTTT
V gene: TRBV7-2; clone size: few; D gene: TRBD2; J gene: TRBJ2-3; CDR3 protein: CASSLVGGGRADTQYF; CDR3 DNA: TGTGCCAGCAGCTTAGTTGGCGGGGGGCGCGCAGATACGCAGTATTTT
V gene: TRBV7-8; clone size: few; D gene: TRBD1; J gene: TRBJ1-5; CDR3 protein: CASSYYTGAGQPQHF; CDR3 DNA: TGTGCCAGCAGCTACTACACAGGGGCGGGACAGCCCCAGCATTTT
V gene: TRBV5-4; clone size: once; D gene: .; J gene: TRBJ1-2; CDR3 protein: CASSRGVTDGYTF; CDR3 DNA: TGTGCCAGCAGCCGCGGGGTAACGGATGGCTACACCTTC
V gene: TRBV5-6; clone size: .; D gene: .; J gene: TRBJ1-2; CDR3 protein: CASSPARGSLYGYTF; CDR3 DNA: TGTGCCAGCAGCCCCGCTCGTGGGAGCCTCTATGGCTACACCTTC